The 9 T cell receptor beta chains listed next were all sequenced from one sample in a study of cytomegalovirus exposure and HLA in healthy donors. Assay used: immunoSEQ multiplex PCR; TCRdb lists only in-frame clones, some missing. The sample yields some 150,000 clones, about 88% seen once. The sample was PBMCs. The receptors were sampled from a man aged 18 to 30 in good health and CMV-seropositive.

V and J are TRBV29-1 and TRBJ2-7, with D maybe TRBD2 (7 bases). Trimming took off 4 bases at V and 0 bases at J, with 13 bases between the two ends. This CDR3 has 14 amino acids. From germline, CDR1 is SQVTM and CDR2 ANQGSEA. The CDR3, as DNA: TGCAGCGTTGGACGTGGGGGGGCCTCCTACGAGCAGTACTTC. Amino acid sequence: CSVGRGGASYEQYF.

The chain combines TRBV19 with TRBJ1-2; no reliable D call. V shed 3 bases and J shed 6 bases, with 23 bases lying between them. CDR1 and CDR2 from the germline V gene are LNHDA and SQIVND (reference sequence). The length of the CDR3 is 17 residues. The CDR3 here is CASSILAGAPGLNGYTF. DNA for the CDR3: TGTGCCAGTAGTATTCTTGCGGGCGCTCCTGGCCTGAATGGCTACACCTTC.

The V call is TRBV5-6, the J call TRBJ2-2; 10 nucleotides agree with TRBD2. CDR3 length: 16 amino acids. The ends lost 0 bases at V and 4 bases at J; junction bases unmatched: 3. Germline loops: CDR1 SGHDT, CDR2 YYEEEE. CDR3 sequence reads: CASSLELAGTTGELFF. The CDR3 region has the DNA TGTGCCAGCAGCTTGGAACTAGCGGGAACCACCGGGGAGCTGTTTTTT.

The genes are TRBV11-2 and TRBJ1-2; maybe TRBD1 (5 bases). The germline V and J ends were trimmed by 1 base and 3 bases, with 6 bases remaining between them. Germline V lookup: CDR1 SGHAT, CDR2 FQNNGV. The CDR3 is made up of 13 amino acids. The CDR3 loop is CASSLARDYGYTF. The CDR3 DNA follows: TGTGCCAGCAGCTTAGCCAGGGACTATGGCTACACCTTC.

This clone was seen only once. The chain joins TRBV6-6 to TRBJ2-7; D ambiguous. The V gene's germline CDR1 is MNHNY and CDR2 SVGAGI (reference sequence). V was clipped by 6 bases and J by 7 bases, with 10 bases between them. This CDR3 spans 11 amino acids. The CDR3 sequence is CASRGSMEQYF. CDR3 nucleotides: TGTGCCAGCAGGGGCAGCATGGAGCAGTACTTC.

V is TRBV7-2 and J is TRBJ1-3; weak D call: TRBD1 (6 bases). The ends were cut back, 4 bases at V and 2 bases at J, with 18 bases in the middle. The CDR3 spans 17 residues. Germline CDR1 reads SGHTA; CDR2 reads FQGNSA. CDR3 sequence reads: CASSSQAGANAGNTIYF. The DNA of the CDR3 is TGTGCCAGCAGCTCGCAGGCGGGGGCGAATGCTGGAAACACCATATATTTT.

The chain couples TRBV5-1 to TRBJ2-1, with D possibly being TRBD2 (6 bases). The V end was cut by 2 bases, the J end by 7 bases, with 16 bases between. The CDR3 is 15 amino acids. Germline V gene sequence: CDR1 SGHRS, CDR2 YFSETQ. The CDR3 sequence is CASSLGGPPGNEQFF. As DNA, the CDR3 is TGCGCCAGCAGCTTAGGAGGGCCCCCGGGGAATGAGCAGTTCTTC.

The genes are TRBV9 and TRBJ2-7; D may be TRBD1 (5 bases). Germline V gene data show CDR1 as SGDLS and CDR2 as YYNGEE. V was shortened by 4 bases and J by 4 bases, with 12 bases between the two germline ends. This CDR3 contains 13 residues. In nucleotides, the CDR3 is TGTGCCAGCAGCCCGTTCCAGGGTTACGAGCAGTACTTC. Protein sequence: CASSPFQGYEQYF.

This rearrangement joins TRBV2 to TRBJ1-1; 7 bases are a match to TRBD1. CDR1 and CDR2 from the germline V gene are SNHLY and FYNNEI. V lost 11 bases, J lost 0 bases, and 6 bases stayed unmatched. The CDR3 contains 13 residues. In nucleotides, the CDR3 is TGTGCCGGGGGGACAGAACTGAACACTGAAGCTTTCTTT. This gives the protein CAGGTELNTEAFF.